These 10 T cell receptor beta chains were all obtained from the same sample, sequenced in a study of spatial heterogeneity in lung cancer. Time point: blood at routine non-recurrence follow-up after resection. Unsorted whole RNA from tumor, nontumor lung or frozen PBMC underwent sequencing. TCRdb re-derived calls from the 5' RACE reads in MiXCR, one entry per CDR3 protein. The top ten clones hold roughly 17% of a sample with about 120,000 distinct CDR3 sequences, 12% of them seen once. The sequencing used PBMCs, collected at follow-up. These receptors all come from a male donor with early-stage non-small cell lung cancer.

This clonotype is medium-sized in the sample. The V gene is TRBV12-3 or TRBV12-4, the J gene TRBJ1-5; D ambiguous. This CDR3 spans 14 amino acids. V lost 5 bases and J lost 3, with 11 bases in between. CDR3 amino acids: CASSPSGYNQPQHF. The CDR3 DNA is TGTGCCAGCAGTCCTTCAGGTTACAATCAGCCCCAGCATTTT.

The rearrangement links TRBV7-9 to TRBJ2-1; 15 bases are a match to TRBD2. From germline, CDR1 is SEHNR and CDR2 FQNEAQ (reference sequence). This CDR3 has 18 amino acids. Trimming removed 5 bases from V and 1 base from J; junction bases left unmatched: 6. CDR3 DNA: TGTGCCAGCAGCCCCGGGACTAGCGGGGGGTCATCCTACAATGAGCAGTTCTTC. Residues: CASSPGTSGGSSYNEQFF. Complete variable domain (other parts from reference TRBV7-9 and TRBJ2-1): DTGVSQNPRHKITKRGQNVTFRCDPISEHNRLYWYRQTLGQGPEFLTYFQNEAQLEKSRLLSDRFSAERPKGSFSTLEIQRTEQGDSAMYLCASSPGTSGGSSYNEQFFGPGTRLTVL.

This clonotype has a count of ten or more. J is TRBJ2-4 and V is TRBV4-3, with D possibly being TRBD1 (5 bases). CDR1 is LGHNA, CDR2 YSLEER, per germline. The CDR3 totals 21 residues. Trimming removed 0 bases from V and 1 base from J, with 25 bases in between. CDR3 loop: CASSQESGHRTIKAAKNIQYF. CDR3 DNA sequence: TGCGCCAGCAGCCAAGAGTCAGGACATCGGACCATTAAAGCGGCCAAAAACATTCAGTACTTC.

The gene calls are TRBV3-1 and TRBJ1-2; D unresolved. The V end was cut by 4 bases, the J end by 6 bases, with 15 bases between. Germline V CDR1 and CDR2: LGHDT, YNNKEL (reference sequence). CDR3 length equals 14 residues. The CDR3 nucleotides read TGTGCCAGCAGCCTACGGTTATGGGGTGATGGCTACACCTTC. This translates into CASSLRLWGDGYTF.

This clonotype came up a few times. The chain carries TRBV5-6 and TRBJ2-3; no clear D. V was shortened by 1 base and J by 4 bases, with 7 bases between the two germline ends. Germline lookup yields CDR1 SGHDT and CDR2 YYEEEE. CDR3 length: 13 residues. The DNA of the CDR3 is TGTGCCAGCAGCTTGACCGGACCAGATACGCAGTATTTT. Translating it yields CASSLTGPDTQYF.

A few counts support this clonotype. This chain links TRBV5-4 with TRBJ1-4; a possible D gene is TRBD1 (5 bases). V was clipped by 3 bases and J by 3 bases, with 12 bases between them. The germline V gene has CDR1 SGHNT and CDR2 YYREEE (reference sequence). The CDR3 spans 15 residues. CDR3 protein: CASSSPDSANEKLFF. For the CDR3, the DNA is TGTGCCAGCAGCTCGCCTGACAGTGCTAATGAAAAACTGTTTTTT.

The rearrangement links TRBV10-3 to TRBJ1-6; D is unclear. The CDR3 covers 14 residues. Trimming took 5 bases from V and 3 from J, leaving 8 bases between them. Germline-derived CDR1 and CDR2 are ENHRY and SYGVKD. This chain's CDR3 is CAISWEGYNSPLHF. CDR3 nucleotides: TGTGCCATCAGTTGGGAGGGCTATAATTCACCCCTCCACTTT.

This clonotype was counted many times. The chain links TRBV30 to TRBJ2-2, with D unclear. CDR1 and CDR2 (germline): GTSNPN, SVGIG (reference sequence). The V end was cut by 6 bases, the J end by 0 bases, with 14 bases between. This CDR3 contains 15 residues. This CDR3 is CACPDHSSNTGELFF. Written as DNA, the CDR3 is TGTGCCTGCCCCGATCACAGTTCGAACACCGGGGAGCTGTTTTTT.

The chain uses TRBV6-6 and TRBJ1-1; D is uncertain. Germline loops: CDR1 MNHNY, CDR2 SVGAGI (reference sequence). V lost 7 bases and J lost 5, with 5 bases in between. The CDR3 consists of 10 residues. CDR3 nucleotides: TGTGCCAGCACCGGTACTGAAGCTTTCTTT. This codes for CASTGTEAFF.

Here the CDR3 DNA reads TGTGCCAGCAGCCACACCCGACCCTCTGGGGCCAACGTCCTGACTTTC. Its translation: CASSHTRPSGANVLTF. The chain employs TRBV14 and TRBJ2-6; D uncertain. Trimming took 3 bases from V and 0 from J, leaving 9 bases between them. CDR3 size: 16 residues. The V gene's germline CDR1 is SGHDN and CDR2 FVKESK.